The TCR beta chain described here comes from a study of T-cell reconstitution after alpha-beta-depleted transplantation in children. Preparation of the TCRbeta library used unique molecular identifiers. A single record per CDR3 protein comes from TCRdb applying MiXCR to the PCR reads. The data contain about 58,000 distinct CDR3 sequences, around 40% of them singletons. Trimming took 7 bases from V and 3 from J; bases not matched to a gene: 5. Germline V gene data show CDR1 as LGHNA and CDR2 as YNFKEQ. The CDR3 extends over 14 amino acids. General observations from the study: After transplant, at about two months, alpha-beta T cells were reportedly derived from several hundred expanded graft clones. From newly produced T cells came most of the T-cell counts and diversity one year after transplant.

This clonotype was detected only a few times. No antigen is known for it. The chain is built from TRBV4-2 and TRBJ2-7; 11 positions match TRBD2. The clonotype was recovered from a male patient younger than 18 who had a stem cell transplant for acute lymphoblastic leukemia, so the T cells may come from the graft donor. Source: PBMCs, mostly from graft donor cells, taken 360 days after TCRalphabeta/CD19-depleted stem cell transplant. The CDR3 sequence: CASTPGTSGYEQYF. The CDR3 DNA follows: TGTGCCAGCACCCCCGGGACTAGCGGCTACGAGCAGTACTTC.